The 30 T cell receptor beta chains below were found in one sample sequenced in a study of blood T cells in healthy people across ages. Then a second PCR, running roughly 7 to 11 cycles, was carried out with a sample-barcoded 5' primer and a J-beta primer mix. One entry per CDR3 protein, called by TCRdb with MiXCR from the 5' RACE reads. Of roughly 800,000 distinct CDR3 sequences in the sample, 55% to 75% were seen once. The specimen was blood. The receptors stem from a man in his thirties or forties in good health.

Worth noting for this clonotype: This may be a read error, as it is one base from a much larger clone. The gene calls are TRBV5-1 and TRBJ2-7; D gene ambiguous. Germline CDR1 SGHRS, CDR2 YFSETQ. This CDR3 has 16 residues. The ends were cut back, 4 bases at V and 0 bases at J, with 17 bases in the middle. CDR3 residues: CASSRITRDYSYEQYF. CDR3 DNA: TGCGCCAGCAGCCGGATTACGAGAGATTACTCCTACGAGCAGTACTTC. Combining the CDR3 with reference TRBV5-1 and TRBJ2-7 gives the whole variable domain KAGVTQTPRYLIKTRGQQVTLSCSPISGHRSVSWYQQTPGQGLQFLFEYFSETQRNKGNFPGRFSGRQFSNSRSEMNVSTLELGDSALYLCASSRITRDYSYEQYFGPGTRLTVT.

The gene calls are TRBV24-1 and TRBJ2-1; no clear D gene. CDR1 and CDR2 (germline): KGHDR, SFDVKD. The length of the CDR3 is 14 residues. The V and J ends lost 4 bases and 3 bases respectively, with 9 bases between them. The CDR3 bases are TGTGCCACCAGTGACCTAGGTTTCTACAATGAGCAGTTCTTC. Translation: CATSDLGFYNEQFF.

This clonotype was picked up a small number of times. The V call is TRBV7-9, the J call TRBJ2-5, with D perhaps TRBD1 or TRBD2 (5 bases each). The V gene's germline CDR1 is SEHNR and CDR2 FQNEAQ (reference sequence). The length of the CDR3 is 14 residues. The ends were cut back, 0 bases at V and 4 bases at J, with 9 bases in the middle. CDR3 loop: CASSLALGTETQYF. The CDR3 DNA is TGTGCCAGCAGCTTAGCGCTTGGGACAGAGACCCAGTACTTC.

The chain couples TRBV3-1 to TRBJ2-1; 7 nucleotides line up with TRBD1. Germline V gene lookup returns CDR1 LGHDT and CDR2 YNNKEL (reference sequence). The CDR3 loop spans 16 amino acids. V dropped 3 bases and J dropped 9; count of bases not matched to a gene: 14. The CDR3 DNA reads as TGTGCCAGCAGCCACGCCGGGACAGCCCTTGGAGCTGAGCAGTTCTTC. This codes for CASSHAGTALGAEQFF.

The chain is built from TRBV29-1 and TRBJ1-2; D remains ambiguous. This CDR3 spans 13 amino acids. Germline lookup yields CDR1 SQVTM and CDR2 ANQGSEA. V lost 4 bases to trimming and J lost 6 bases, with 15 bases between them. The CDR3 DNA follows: TGCAGCGTTGTTGTAGAAGCTTTCCATGGCTACACCTTC. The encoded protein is CSVVVEAFHGYTF.

Here the CDR3 reads CASSQTASGPNEQFF. CDR3 coding DNA: TGTGCCAGCAGCCAAACAGCGTCGGGACCCAATGAGCAGTTCTTC. The genes are TRBV3-1 and TRBJ2-1, with D possibly called TRBD1 or TRBD2 (5 bases each). CDR3 length equals 15 residues. The V and J ends lost 2 bases and 6 bases respectively, with 14 bases between them. Per germline, CDR1 LGHDT and CDR2 YNNKEL (reference sequence).

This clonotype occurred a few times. CDR3 protein: CASSLAGHTYEQYF. CDR3 bases: TGTGCCAGCAGCTTAGCCGGCCATACCTACGAGCAGTACTTC. The chain recombines TRBV7-6 with TRBJ2-5; D ambiguous. The DNA end favors TRBJ2-7, so the J call may be wrong. The germline V gene encodes CDR1 SGHVS and CDR2 FNYEAQ. The CDR3 spans 14 residues.

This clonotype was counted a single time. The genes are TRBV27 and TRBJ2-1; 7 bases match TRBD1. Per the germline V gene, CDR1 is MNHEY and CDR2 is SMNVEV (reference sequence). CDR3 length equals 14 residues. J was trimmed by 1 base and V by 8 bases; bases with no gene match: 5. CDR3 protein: CASGKTGSYNEQFF. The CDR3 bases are TGTGCCAGCGGGAAGACAGGGTCCTACAATGAGCAGTTCTTC.

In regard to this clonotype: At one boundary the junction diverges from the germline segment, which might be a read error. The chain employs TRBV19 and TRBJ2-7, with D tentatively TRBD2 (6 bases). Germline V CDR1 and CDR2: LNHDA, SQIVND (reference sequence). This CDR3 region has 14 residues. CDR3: CATLTPGLSHEQYF. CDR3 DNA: TGTGCCACTCTAACCCCGGGACTCTCCCACGAGCAGTACTTC.

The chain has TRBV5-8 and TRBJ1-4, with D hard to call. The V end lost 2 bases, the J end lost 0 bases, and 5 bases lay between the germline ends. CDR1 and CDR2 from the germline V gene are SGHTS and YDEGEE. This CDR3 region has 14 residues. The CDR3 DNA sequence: TGTGCCAGCAGCTTTCTTGCAACTAATGAAAAACTGTTTTTT. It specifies CASSFLATNEKLFF.

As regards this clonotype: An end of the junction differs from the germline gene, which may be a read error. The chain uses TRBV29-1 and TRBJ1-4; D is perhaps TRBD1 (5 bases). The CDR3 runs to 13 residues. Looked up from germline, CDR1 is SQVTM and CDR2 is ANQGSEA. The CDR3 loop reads CSVGGADNEKLFF. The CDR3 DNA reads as TGCAGTGTTGGGGGTGCGGACAATGAAAAACTGTTTTTT.

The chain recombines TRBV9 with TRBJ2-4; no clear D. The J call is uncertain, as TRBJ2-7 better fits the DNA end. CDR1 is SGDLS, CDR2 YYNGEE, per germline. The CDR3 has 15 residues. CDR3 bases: TGTGCCAGCAGCGTAGCGGCAGGAGATGGATACGAGCAGTACTTC. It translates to CASSVAAGDGYEQYF.

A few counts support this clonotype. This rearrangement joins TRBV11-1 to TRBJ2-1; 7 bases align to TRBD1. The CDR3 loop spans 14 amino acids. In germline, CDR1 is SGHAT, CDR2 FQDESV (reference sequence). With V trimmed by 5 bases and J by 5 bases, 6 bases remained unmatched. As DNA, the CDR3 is TGTGCCAGCAGCCCAATAGACAGGGACAATGAGCAGTTCTTC. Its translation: CASSPIDRDNEQFF. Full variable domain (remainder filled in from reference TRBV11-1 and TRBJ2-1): EAEVAQSPRYKITEKSQAVAFWCDPISGHATLYWYRQILGQGPELLVQFQDESVVDDSQLPKDRFSAERLKGVDSTLKIQPAELGDSAMYLCASSPIDRDNEQFFGPGTRLTVL.

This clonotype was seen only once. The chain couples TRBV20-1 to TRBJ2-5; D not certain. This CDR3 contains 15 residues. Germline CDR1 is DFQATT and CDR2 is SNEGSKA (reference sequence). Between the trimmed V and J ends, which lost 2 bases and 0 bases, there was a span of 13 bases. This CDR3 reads CSARSGTVNQETQYF. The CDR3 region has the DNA TGCAGTGCTAGATCCGGAACCGTTAACCAAGAGACCCAGTACTTC.

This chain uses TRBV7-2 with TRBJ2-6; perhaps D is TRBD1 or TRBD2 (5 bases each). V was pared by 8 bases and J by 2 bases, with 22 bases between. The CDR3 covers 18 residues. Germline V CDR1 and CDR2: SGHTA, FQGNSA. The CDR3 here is CASSLGLWVGAGANVLTF. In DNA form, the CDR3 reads TGTGCCAGCTCCTTGGGGCTTTGGGTCGGGGCTGGGGCCAACGTCCTGACTTTC.

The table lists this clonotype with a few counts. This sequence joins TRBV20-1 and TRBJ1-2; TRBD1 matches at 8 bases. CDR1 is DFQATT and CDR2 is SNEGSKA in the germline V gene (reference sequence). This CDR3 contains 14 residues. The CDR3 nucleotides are TGCAGCGCTCCTGTCAGGGGGCGGGACTATGGCTACACCTTC. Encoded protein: CSAPVRGRDYGYTF.

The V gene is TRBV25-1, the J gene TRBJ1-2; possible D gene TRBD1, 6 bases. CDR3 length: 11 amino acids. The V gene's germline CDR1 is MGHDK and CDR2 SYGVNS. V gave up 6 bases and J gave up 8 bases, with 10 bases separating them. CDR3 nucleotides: TGTGCCAGCAGGCTCCAGGGGGGCTACACCTTC. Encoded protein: CASRLQGGYTF.

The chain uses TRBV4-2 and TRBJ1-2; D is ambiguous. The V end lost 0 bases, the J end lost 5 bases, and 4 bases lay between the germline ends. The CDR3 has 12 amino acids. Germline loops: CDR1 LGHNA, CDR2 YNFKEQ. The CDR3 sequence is CASSQEKYGYTF. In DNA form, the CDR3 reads TGTGCCAGCAGCCAAGAGAAATATGGCTACACCTTC.

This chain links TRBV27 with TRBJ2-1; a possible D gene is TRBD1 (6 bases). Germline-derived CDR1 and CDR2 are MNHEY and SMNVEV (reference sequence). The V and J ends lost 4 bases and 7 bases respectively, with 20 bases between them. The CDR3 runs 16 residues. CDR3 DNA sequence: TGTGCCAGCAGTTCCTCACAGGGTGAGGCGGCGAATGAGCAGTTCTTC. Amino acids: CASSSSQGEAANEQFF.

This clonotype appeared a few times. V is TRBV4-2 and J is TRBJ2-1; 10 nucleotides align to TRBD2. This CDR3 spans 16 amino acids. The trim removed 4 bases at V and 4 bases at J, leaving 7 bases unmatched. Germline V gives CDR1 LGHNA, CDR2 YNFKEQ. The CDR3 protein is CASSPTGTSVYNEQFF. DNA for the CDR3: TGTGCCAGCAGCCCCACCGGGACTAGCGTTTACAATGAGCAGTTCTTC.

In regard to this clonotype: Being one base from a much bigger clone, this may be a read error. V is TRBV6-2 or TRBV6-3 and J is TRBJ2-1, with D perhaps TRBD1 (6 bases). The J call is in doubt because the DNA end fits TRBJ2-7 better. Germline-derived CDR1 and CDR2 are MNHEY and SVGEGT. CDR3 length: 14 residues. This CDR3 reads CATRDKSSYNEQYF. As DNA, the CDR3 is TGTGCCACCCGGGACAAGAGCTCCTACAATGAGCAGTACTTC.

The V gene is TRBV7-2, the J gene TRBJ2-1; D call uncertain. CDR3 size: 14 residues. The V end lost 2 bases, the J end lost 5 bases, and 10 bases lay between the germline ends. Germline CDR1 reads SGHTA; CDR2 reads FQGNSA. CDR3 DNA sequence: TGTGCCAGCAGCTTAAGGTTTGGGGACAATGAGCAGTTCTTC. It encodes CASSLRFGDNEQFF.

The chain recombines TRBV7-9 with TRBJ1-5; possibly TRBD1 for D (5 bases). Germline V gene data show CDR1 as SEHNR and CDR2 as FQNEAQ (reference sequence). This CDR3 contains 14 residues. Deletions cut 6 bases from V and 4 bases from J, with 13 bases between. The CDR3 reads CASRPDGGNQPQHF. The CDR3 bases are TGTGCCAGCAGGCCCGACGGGGGTAATCAGCCCCAGCATTTT.

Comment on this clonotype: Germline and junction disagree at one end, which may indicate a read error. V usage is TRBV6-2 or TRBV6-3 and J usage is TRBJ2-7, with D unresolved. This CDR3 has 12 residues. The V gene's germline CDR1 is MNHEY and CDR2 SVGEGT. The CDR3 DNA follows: TGTGCCATCAGTTATGGGCCCTACGAGCAGTACTTC. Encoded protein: CAISYGPYEQYF.

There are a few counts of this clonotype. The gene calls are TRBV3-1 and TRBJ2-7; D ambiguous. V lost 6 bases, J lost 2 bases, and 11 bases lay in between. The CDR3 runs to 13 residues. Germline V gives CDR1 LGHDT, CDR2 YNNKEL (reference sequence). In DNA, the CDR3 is TGTGCCAGCAGGTATTCCAATACCTACGAGCAGTACTTC. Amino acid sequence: CASRYSNTYEQYF.

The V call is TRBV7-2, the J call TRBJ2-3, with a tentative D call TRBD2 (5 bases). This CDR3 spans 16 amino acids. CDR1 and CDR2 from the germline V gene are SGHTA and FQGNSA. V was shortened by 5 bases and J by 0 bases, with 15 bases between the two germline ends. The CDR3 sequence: CASSRNTLVSTDTQYF. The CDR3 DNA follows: TGTGCCAGCAGCCGCAATACACTAGTTAGCACAGATACGCAGTATTTT.

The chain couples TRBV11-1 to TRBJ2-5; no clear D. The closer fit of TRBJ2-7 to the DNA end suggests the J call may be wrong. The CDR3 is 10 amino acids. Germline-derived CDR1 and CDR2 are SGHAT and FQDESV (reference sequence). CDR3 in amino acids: CASSKPEQYF. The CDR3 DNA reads TGTGCCAGCAGCAAGCCCGAGCAGTACTTC.

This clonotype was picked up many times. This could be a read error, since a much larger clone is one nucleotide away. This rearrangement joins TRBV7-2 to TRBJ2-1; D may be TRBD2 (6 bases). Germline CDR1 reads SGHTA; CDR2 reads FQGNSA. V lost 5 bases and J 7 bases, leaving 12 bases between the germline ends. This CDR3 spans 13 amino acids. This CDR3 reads CASSVRRDNEQFF. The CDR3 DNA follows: TGTGCCAGCAGCGTCCGGAGGGATAATGAGCAGTTCTTC.

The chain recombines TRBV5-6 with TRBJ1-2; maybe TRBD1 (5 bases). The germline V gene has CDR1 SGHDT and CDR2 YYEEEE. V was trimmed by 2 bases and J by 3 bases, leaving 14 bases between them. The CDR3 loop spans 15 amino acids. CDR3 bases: TGTGCCAGCAGCTTTATCCCGGGGGTTGACTATGGCTACACCTTC. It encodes CASSFIPGVDYGYTF.

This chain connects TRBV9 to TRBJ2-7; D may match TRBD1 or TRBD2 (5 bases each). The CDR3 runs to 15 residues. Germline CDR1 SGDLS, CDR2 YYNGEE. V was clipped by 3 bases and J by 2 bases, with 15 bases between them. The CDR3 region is CASSEGPVPTYEQYF. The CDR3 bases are TGTGCCAGCAGCGAGGGACCGGTTCCAACCTACGAGCAGTACTTC.